Shown below are 19 T cell receptor beta chains from a single sample sequenced in a study of PD-1 blockade in classical Hodgkin lymphoma. Generated by immunoSEQ multiplex PCR, the TCRdb table keeps only in-frame clones and is missing some. The table records 11,000 to 15,000 clones, roughly four fifths of them present only once. After autologous stem cell transplantation all patients relapsed, and prior brentuximab vedotin exposure differed between cohorts. The sample in question was peripheral blood mononuclear cells (PBMCs), obtained at baseline. The source is a human donor with classical Hodgkin lymphoma.

V usage is TRBV7-2 and J usage is TRBJ2-7; possible D gene TRBD1, 6 bases. CDR1 and CDR2 from the germline V gene are SGHTA and FQGNSA. V lost 5 bases and J lost 3, with 17 bases in between. CDR3 size: 15 residues. CDR3 nucleotide sequence: TGTGCCAGCAGCCTTCGGTTAGGGGGATACTACGAGCAGTACTTC. It specifies CASSLRLGGYYEQYF.

This clone was picked up one time. V and J are TRBV9 and TRBJ1-3, with TRBD1 as a possible D gene (5 bases). Germline CDR1 reads SGDLS; CDR2 reads YYNGEE. The CDR3 totals 18 residues. Trimming cost V 9 bases and J 0 bases, with 25 bases left between them. The CDR3 is CAILSTRTSPSSGNTIYF. CDR3 DNA sequence: TGTGCCATCCTCTCTACACGGACATCCCCTTCCTCTGGAAACACCATATATTTT.

The genes are TRBV7-2 and TRBJ1-6, with D perhaps TRBD1 (5 bases). This CDR3 is 14 amino acids long. Germline V CDR1 and CDR2: SGHTA, FQGNSA. Trimming removed 4 bases from V and 10 bases from J, with 14 bases in between. CDR3 residues: CASSSRTGGSPLHF. CDR3 in DNA: TGTGCCAGCAGCTCCAGAACTGGGGGGTCACCCCTCCACTTT.

The table lists this clone with a few counts. The chain joins TRBV19 to TRBJ1-6; tentative D call: TRBD1 (6 bases). CDR1 and CDR2 from the germline V gene are LNHDA and SQIVND (reference sequence). Trimming cost V 7 bases and J 10 bases, with 17 bases left between them. There are 14 residues in the CDR3. The CDR3 DNA follows: TGTGCCAGTACAACCCTCCAGGGGACCTCACCCCTCCACTTT. As protein: CASTTLQGTSPLHF.

V and J are TRBV2 and TRBJ2-1, with a tentative D call TRBD1 (5 bases). This CDR3 region has 15 residues. V shed 2 bases and J shed 3 bases, with 11 bases lying between them. Germline CDR1 and CDR2: SNHLY and FYNNEI. The CDR3 spells CASSEWGGVYNEQFF. The CDR3 region has the DNA TGTGCCAGCAGTGAATGGGGCGGCGTCTACAATGAGCAGTTCTTC.

The rearrangement uses TRBV6-5 and TRBJ2-1, with 7 bases lining up with TRBD1. The J segment lost 8 bases and the V segment lost 7 bases, leaving 8 bases of the junction unmatched. The CDR3 loop spans 13 amino acids. Germline V gives CDR1 MNHEY, CDR2 SVGAGI. The CDR3 DNA follows: TGTGCCAGCACCCGGGACAGCTTCGATGAGCAGTTCTTC. Protein product: CASTRDSFDEQFF.

This chain connects TRBV2 to TRBJ1-2; perhaps TRBD1 as D (6 bases). CDR1 and CDR2 (germline): SNHLY, FYNNEI. The CDR3 runs to 13 residues. V was trimmed by 8 bases and J by 7 bases, leaving 17 bases between them. The CDR3 DNA follows: TGTGCCAGCGGGGGGGGCGCCCCGTCTGGCTACACCTTC. Protein: CASGGGAPSGYTF.

This clone occurred once. This chain's CDR3 is CASSDPTEIATNEKLFF. Written as DNA, the CDR3 is TGTGCCAGCAGTGATCCGACAGAAATAGCAACTAATGAAAAACTGTTTTTT. This rearrangement joins TRBV2 to TRBJ1-4; TRBD1 might be the D (5 bases). V lost 3 bases and J lost 0, with 14 bases in between. This CDR3 is built from 17 residues. Germline V gene lookup returns CDR1 SNHLY and CDR2 FYNNEI. The entire variable domain, with the rest obtained from reference TRBV2 and TRBJ1-4, is as follows: EPEVTQTPSHQVTQMGQEVILRCVPISNHLYFYWYRQILGQKVEFLVSFYNNEISEKSEIFDDQFSVERPDGSNFTLKIRSTKLEDSAMYFCASSDPTEIATNEKLFFGSGTQLSVL.

There are a few counts of this clone. CDR3 sequence reads: CASSPTGAHTEAFF. The CDR3 DNA is TGTGCCAGCAGCCCCACCGGGGCCCACACTGAAGCTTTCTTT. This chain links TRBV7-9 with TRBJ1-1; tentatively, D is TRBD1 (5 bases). This CDR3 is built from 14 residues. Germline V gene data show CDR1 as SEHNR and CDR2 as FQNEAQ (reference sequence). Trimming took 5 bases from V and 3 from J, leaving 13 bases between them.

The V and J genes are TRBV5-1 and TRBJ2-3; D is unresolved. Looked up from germline, CDR1 is SGHRS and CDR2 is YFSETQ. V gave up 1 base and J gave up 0 bases, with 9 bases separating them. The CDR3 has 15 residues. The CDR3 region is CASSLMGLSTDTQYF. The CDR3, as DNA: TGCGCCAGCAGCTTGATGGGTCTAAGCACAGATACGCAGTATTTT.

The V call is TRBV6-4, the J call TRBJ1-2, with D perhaps matching TRBD1 (5 bases). V lost 4 bases and J lost 8, with 8 bases in between. This CDR3 is built from 11 residues. In germline, CDR1 is MRHNA, CDR2 SNTAGT. For the CDR3, the DNA is TGTGCCAGCAGTGCGGGGGTAGGCTACACCTTC. It encodes CASSAGVGYTF.

V and J are TRBV12-1 and TRBJ2-4; the D segment call TRBD2 is taken from the table without a DNA check. TRBV12-1 is assigned pseudogene status. The CDR3 sequence is 13 residues long. This CDR3 reads CASSFPPPDIQYF. The DNA of the CDR3 is TGTGCCAGCAGCTTTCCCCCTCCGGACATTCAGTACTTC.

The gene calls are TRBV4-1 and TRBJ2-1; 8 nucleotides agree with TRBD2. The CDR3 has 17 residues. CDR1 is MGHRA, CDR2 YSYEKL, per germline. J was trimmed by 0 bases and V by 1 base; bases with no gene match: 5. Here the CDR3 DNA reads TGCGCCAGCAGCCAAGTCGCCGGGACTAGCTCCTACAATGAGCAGTTCTTC. Residues: CASSQVAGTSSYNEQFF.

The chain joins TRBV10-3 to TRBJ2-1; TRBD1 matches 9 bases. Germline V CDR1 and CDR2: ENHRY, SYGVKD. V was clipped by 5 bases and J by 3 bases; unmatched bases: 2. This CDR3 is built from 14 residues. CDR3 protein: CAISRDRDYNEQFF. CDR3 sequence (DNA): TGTGCCATCAGTCGGGACAGGGACTACAATGAGCAGTTCTTC.

The chain employs TRBV2 and TRBJ1-5; 11 bases line up with TRBD1. Germline-derived CDR1 and CDR2 are SNHLY and FYNNEI. The CDR3 is 14 residues long. V lost 6 bases and J lost 6; bases outside the gene matches: 4. CDR3 bases: TGTGCCAGCAGGGGACAGGGGGGTGCTCAGCCCCAGCATTTT. This gives the protein CASRGQGGAQPQHF.

This sequence joins TRBV6-6 and TRBJ1-5; 8 bases map to TRBD1. Germline CDR1 MNHNY, CDR2 SVGAGI (reference sequence). Unmatched junction bases numbered 6, after V lost 2 bases and J lost 3 bases. This CDR3 has 16 amino acids. CDR3 in amino acids: CASSYLPTGDNQPQHF. DNA for the CDR3: TGTGCCAGCAGTTACCTTCCGACAGGGGACAATCAGCCCCAGCATTTT.

A few counts support this clone. The chain uses TRBV7-2 and TRBJ2-5, with 13 bases aligning to TRBD2. J lost 4 bases, V lost 3 bases, and 2 bases had no gene match. The CDR3 contains 15 residues. Per germline, CDR1 SGHTA and CDR2 FQGNSA. The CDR3 nucleotides read TGTGCCAGCAGCTTTCGGACTAGCGGGGGAGAGACCCAGTACTTC. This encodes CASSFRTSGGETQYF. Supplemented by reference TRBV7-2 and TRBJ2-5, the full variable domain reads GAGVSQSPSNKVTEKGKDVELRCDPISGHTALYWYRQSLGQGLEFLIYFQGNSAPDKSGLPSDRFSAERTGGSVSTLTIQRTQQEDSAVYLCASSFRTSGGETQYFGPGTRLLVL.

CDR3 loop: CASSHSRNSGANVLTF. The CDR3, as DNA: TGCGCCAGCAGCCACTCTAGGAACTCTGGGGCCAACGTCCTGACTTTC. The chain is built from TRBV4-1 and TRBJ2-6; D not certain. V lost 3 bases to trimming and J lost 0 bases, with 9 bases between them. CDR3 length: 16 residues. The germline gives CDR1 MGHRA, CDR2 YSYEKL.

The chain carries TRBV19 and TRBJ2-1; TRBD1 aligns across 10 bases. CDR1 is LNHDA and CDR2 is SQIVND in the germline V gene (reference sequence). Trimming took 4 bases from V and 8 from J; bases not matched to a gene: 5. This CDR3 region has 14 residues. The CDR3 loop is CASSTGTGVDEQFF. CDR3 bases: TGTGCCAGTAGTACCGGGACAGGGGTGGATGAGCAGTTCTTC.